A single sample gave rise to the 26 T cell receptor beta chains below, sequenced in a study of spatial heterogeneity in lung cancer. MiXCR, applied by TCRdb to the 5' RACE reads, yields one record per CDR3 protein. This table holds fewer than 65,000 distinct CDR3 sequences, approximately 6.3% found once. Time point defined: sample taken at primary tumor resection. The sequencing here drew on PBMCs, taken at surgery. The receptors originated from a female donor with early-stage non-small cell lung cancer.

The chain carries TRBV12-3 or TRBV12-4 and TRBJ2-1; 12 nucleotides agree with TRBD2. The CDR3 runs to 17 residues. Germline trimming cut 5 bases from V and 10 bases from J; bases unmatched to any gene: 15. The CDR3 region is CASSREPSGRAKREQFF. The CDR3 DNA follows: TGTGCCAGCAGTAGGGAACCTAGCGGGAGGGCCAAGAGAGAGCAGTTCTTC.

The table lists this clonotype with many counts. The genes are TRBV10-3 and TRBJ1-5; no reliable D call. CDR1 is ENHRY and CDR2 is SYGVKD in the germline V gene. This CDR3 has 16 residues. V was clipped by 5 bases and J by 1 base, with 15 bases between them. The CDR3 reads CAISIGGLGSNQPQHF. As DNA, the CDR3 is TGTGCCATCAGTATCGGCGGGTTGGGCAGCAATCAGCCCCAGCATTTT.

Many counts were recorded for this clonotype. This sequence joins TRBV9 and TRBJ2-7, with D possibly TRBD2 on 6 matching bases. Trimming took 3 bases from V and 0 from J, leaving 13 bases between them. The CDR3 consists of 15 residues. Germline-derived CDR1 and CDR2 are SGDLS and YYNGEE. CDR3 sequence (DNA): TGTGCCAGCAGCGCGGGACTGTCTAGCTCCTACGAGCAGTACTTC. Translated: CASSAGLSSSYEQYF.

This clonotype came up many times. The chain combines TRBV7-3 with TRBJ1-2, with D perhaps matching TRBD1 (5 bases). The V gene's germline CDR1 is SGHTA and CDR2 FQGTGA. The CDR3 extends over 13 amino acids. Trimming shortened V by 3 bases and J by 7 bases, and 12 bases separated the two germline ends. CDR3 sequence: CASSFQGGGGYTF. The CDR3 DNA is TGTGCCAGCAGCTTCCAGGGTGGCGGTGGCTACACCTTC.

This clonotype was observed a few times. This chain uses TRBV19 with TRBJ2-2, with 9 bases matching TRBD1. Trimming at V came to 6 bases and at J to 8 bases, leaving 7 bases not matched to a gene. Germline lookup yields CDR1 LNHDA and CDR2 SQIVND (reference sequence). The CDR3 totals 14 residues. CDR3 residues: CASRAGQGFGELFF. CDR3 nucleotides: TGTGCCAGTAGAGCGGGACAGGGATTTGGGGAGCTGTTTTTT.

This clonotype was seen a few times. V gene TRBV12-3 or TRBV12-4 combines with J gene TRBJ1-5; 8 positions match TRBD1. The CDR3 has 16 amino acids. J lost 0 bases, V lost 5 bases, and 6 bases had no gene match. This chain's CDR3 is CASSPGTGLSNQPQHF. The CDR3 DNA reads as TGTGCCAGCAGTCCCGGGACAGGCCTTAGCAATCAGCCCCAGCATTTT.

This clonotype has only a few counts. This rearrangement joins TRBV5-1 to TRBJ2-2; D is unresolved. Germline V gene lookup returns CDR1 SGHRS and CDR2 YFSETQ. Trimming removed 2 bases at V and 0 bases at J, with 8 bases between. CDR3 length equals 15 residues. CDR3 sequence reads: CASSFGQTNTGELFF. In nucleotides, the CDR3 is TGCGCCAGCAGCTTTGGGCAAACGAACACCGGGGAGCTGTTTTTT.

The sample holds many counts of this clonotype. The V call is TRBV5-6, the J call TRBJ2-2, with D possibly TRBD1 on 6 matching bases. V lost 0 bases and J lost 4, with 13 bases in between. In germline, CDR1 is SGHDT, CDR2 YYEEEE. This CDR3 is 16 amino acids long. In DNA form, the CDR3 reads TGTGCCAGCAGCTTGGCAACAGGGACGGGCACCGGGGAGCTGTTTTTT. Its protein is CASSLATGTGTGELFF.

The table lists this clonotype with many counts. The chain links TRBV20-1 to TRBJ2-1, with 14 nucleotides matching TRBD2. Germline V gene lookup returns CDR1 DFQATT and CDR2 SNEGSKA (reference sequence). The CDR3 extends over 16 amino acids. J was trimmed by 7 bases and V by 2 bases; bases with no gene match: 7. Here the CDR3 DNA reads TGCAGTGCTAGACTCCGACTAGCGGGAGGGGGAAATGAGCAGTTCTTC. Translated: CSARLRLAGGGNEQFF.

This clonotype showed up many times. The V and J genes are TRBV20-1 and TRBJ2-3, with 11 bases fitting TRBD2. The CDR3 covers 14 residues. Germline CDR1 and CDR2: DFQATT and SNEGSKA (reference sequence). With 3 bases clipped from V and 4 bases from J, the junction kept 3 bases outside the gene matches. CDR3 DNA: TGCAGTGCTAGTGGGACTAGCGGAGCAGATACGCAGTATTTT. This sequence encodes CSASGTSGADTQYF.

This clonotype has a count of ten or more. The genes are TRBV29-1 and TRBJ1-1; no definite D call. Looked up from germline, CDR1 is SQVTM and CDR2 is ANQGSEA. The CDR3 has 10 amino acids. The V end lost 7 bases, the J end lost 9 bases, and 12 bases lay between the germline ends. CDR3 sequence (DNA): TGCAGCGCTGAGGCCGGGAAAGCTTTCTTT. Its protein is CSAEAGKAFF.

This clonotype showed up many times. The chain employs TRBV5-8 and TRBJ1-5; TRBD1 matches 7 bases. The CDR3 runs 16 residues. Germline loops: CDR1 SGHTS, CDR2 YDEGEE. J lost 0 bases, V lost 4 bases, and 7 bases had no gene match. CDR3 sequence (DNA): TGTGCCAGCAGCCCAACAGGGGTGGATAGCAATCAGCCCCAGCATTTT. This sequence encodes CASSPTGVDSNQPQHF. The full variable domain, with the rest looked up from reference TRBV5-8 and TRBJ1-5, is EAGVTQSPTHLIKTRGQQATLRCSPISGHTSVYWYQQALGLGLQFLLWYDEGEERNRGNFPPRFSGRQFPNYSSELNVNALELEDSALYLCASSPTGVDSNQPQHFGDGTRLSIL.

This clonotype was seen many times. The CDR3 DNA reads TGTGCCAGCAGTTTAGCGGGGGGGAATTCACCCCTCCACTTT. Protein sequence: CASSLAGGNSPLHF. The J gene is TRBJ1-6, the V gene TRBV12-3 or TRBV12-4; TRBD1 is a possible D gene (5 bases). The CDR3 runs to 14 residues. V shed 0 bases and J shed 7 bases, with 7 bases lying between them.

V is TRBV11-2 and J is TRBJ1-6; tentative D call: TRBD1 (5 bases). The CDR3 has 15 residues. V lost 6 bases to trimming and J lost 7 bases, with 16 bases between them. Germline CDR1 and CDR2: SGHAT and FQNNGV. CDR3: CASSRTGQPNSPLHF. The CDR3 DNA sequence: TGTGCCAGCAGTCGCACAGGACAACCAAATTCACCCCTCCACTTT.

This clonotype was seen many times. The chain has TRBV24-1 and TRBJ2-1; maybe TRBD2 (7 bases). This CDR3 has 15 residues. V lost 9 bases to trimming and J lost 7 bases, with 21 bases between them. Germline-derived CDR1 and CDR2 are KGHDR and SFDVKD. DNA for the CDR3: TGTGCCACCTGGGGGGCAGGGAGGGTAGTAAATGAGCAGTTCTTC. Translated, it gives CATWGAGRVVNEQFF.

The chain uses TRBV6-1 and TRBJ1-5; no clear D. The CDR3 is 14 residues long. V was shortened by 6 bases and J by 1 base, with 10 bases between the two germline ends. Germline V gives CDR1 MNHNS, CDR2 SASEGT. The CDR3 protein is CASSHPGSNQPQHF. The CDR3 nucleotides are TGTGCCAGCAGCCACCCCGGGAGCAATCAGCCCCAGCATTTT.

The V and J genes are TRBV5-1 and TRBJ2-5, with D perhaps matching TRBD2 (6 bases). The V and J ends lost 0 bases and 6 bases respectively, with 15 bases between them. Per germline, CDR1 SGHRS and CDR2 YFSETQ. This CDR3 has 15 residues. This chain's CDR3 is CASSLEAGLRQTQYF. The CDR3, as DNA: TGCGCCAGCAGCTTGGAGGCGGGACTGCGACAGACCCAGTACTTC. The whole variable domain, remainder taken from reference TRBV5-1 and TRBJ2-5, is KAGVTQTPRYLIKTRGQQVTLSCSPISGHRSVSWYQQTPGQGLQFLFEYFSETQRNKGNFPGRFSGRQFSNSRSEMNVSTLELGDSALYLCASSLEAGLRQTQYFGPGTRLLVL.

This clonotype was recorded at least ten times. This sequence joins TRBV29-1 and TRBJ2-1; 11 nucleotides align to TRBD1. The CDR3 runs 14 residues. CDR1 SQVTM and CDR2 ANQGSEA come from the germline V gene. Trimming removed 2 bases from V and 6 bases from J; junction bases left unmatched: 3. DNA of the CDR3: TGCAGCGTTGAACGGGGGACAGGGGGCAATGAGCAGTTCTTC. Its translation is CSVERGTGGNEQFF.

The rearrangement links TRBV30 to TRBJ2-2; 9 bases line up with TRBD1. V was pared by 3 bases and J by 3 bases, with 8 bases of the junction left unmatched. This CDR3 has 16 amino acids. From germline, CDR1 is GTSNPN and CDR2 SVGIG (reference sequence). CDR3 loop: CAWRAPGQGHTGELFF. In DNA form, the CDR3 reads TGTGCCTGGAGGGCTCCGGGACAGGGACACACCGGGGAGCTGTTTTTT.

This clonotype was seen repeatedly, ten times or more. The genes are TRBV12-3 or TRBV12-4 and TRBJ2-5, with 7 bases aligning to TRBD2. With 8 bases clipped from V and 0 bases from J, the junction kept 12 bases outside the gene matches. The CDR3 consists of 16 residues. For the CDR3, the DNA is TGTGCCAGCGCTCTTCGTCCCGGGGGGTACCAAGAGACCCAGTACTTC. This codes for CASALRPGGYQETQYF.

In its sample, this clonotype is medium-sized. This chain joins TRBV5-1 and TRBJ1-4; no clear D. This CDR3 comprises 13 residues. The V end was cut by 4 bases, the J end by 6 bases, with 10 bases between. Germline V gene data show CDR1 as SGHRS and CDR2 as YFSETQ. The CDR3 nucleotides read TGCGCCAGCAGCACCGTGAATGATGAAAAACTGTTTTTT. Amino acids: CASSTVNDEKLFF.

This sequence joins TRBV6-5 and TRBJ2-2, with 8 positions matching TRBD1. The length of the CDR3 is 15 residues. Germline trimming cut 5 bases from V and 6 bases from J; bases unmatched to any gene: 8. The germline CDR1 and CDR2 sequences are MNHEY and SVGAGI. CDR3 coding DNA: TGTGCCAGCAGTCGCCGGACAGGGACGCCCGGGGAGCTGTTTTTT. This translates into CASSRRTGTPGELFF.

In its sample, this clonotype was seen many times. This chain connects TRBV7-2 to TRBJ2-2; tentative D call: TRBD1 (6 bases). The CDR3 is 15 residues long. The V gene lost 6 bases and the J gene lost 0 bases, with 11 bases spanning the gap. Germline CDR1 reads SGHTA; CDR2 reads FQGNSA. In DNA form, the CDR3 reads TGTGCCAGCAGTCCTCAGGGGACGAACACCGGGGAGCTGTTTTTT. Its protein product is CASSPQGTNTGELFF. Filled out from reference TRBV7-2 and TRBJ2-2, the complete variable domain reads GAGVSQSPSNKVTEKGKDVELRCDPISGHTALYWYRQSLGQGLEFLIYFQGNSAPDKSGLPSDRFSAERTGGSVSTLTIQRTQQEDSAVYLCASSPQGTNTGELFFGEGSRLTVL.

This clonotype was detected many times. The chain recombines TRBV7-9 with TRBJ1-1; TRBD1 is a possible D gene (6 bases). The CDR3 totals 13 residues. Trimming removed 5 bases at V and 5 bases at J, with 12 bases between. Germline V gene lookup returns CDR1 SEHNR and CDR2 FQNEAQ (reference sequence). This CDR3 is CASSRGGGTEAFF. DNA of the CDR3: TGTGCCAGCAGCCGGGGAGGGGGGACTGAAGCTTTCTTT.

This clonotype was seen more than once but under ten times. The chain links TRBV7-8 to TRBJ2-2; D is uncertain. The CDR3 is 15 amino acids. Germline values: CDR1 SGHVS, CDR2 FQNEAQ. V was trimmed by 5 bases and J by 5 bases, leaving 15 bases between them. As DNA, the CDR3 is TGTGCCAGCAGCCCCTCGGACCTCGGAACCGGGGAGCTGTTTTTT. Translating it yields CASSPSDLGTGELFF.

This clonotype was seen more than once but under ten times. This chain links TRBV6-5 with TRBJ2-3; 8 bases align to TRBD2. The CDR3 extends over 13 amino acids. Trimming took 6 bases from V and 2 from J; bases not matched to a gene: 1. Germline V gene data show CDR1 as MNHEY and CDR2 as SVGAGI. Here the CDR3 DNA reads TGTGCCAGCAGACTAGCGGACACAGATACGCAGTATTTT. Its translation is CASRLADTDTQYF.